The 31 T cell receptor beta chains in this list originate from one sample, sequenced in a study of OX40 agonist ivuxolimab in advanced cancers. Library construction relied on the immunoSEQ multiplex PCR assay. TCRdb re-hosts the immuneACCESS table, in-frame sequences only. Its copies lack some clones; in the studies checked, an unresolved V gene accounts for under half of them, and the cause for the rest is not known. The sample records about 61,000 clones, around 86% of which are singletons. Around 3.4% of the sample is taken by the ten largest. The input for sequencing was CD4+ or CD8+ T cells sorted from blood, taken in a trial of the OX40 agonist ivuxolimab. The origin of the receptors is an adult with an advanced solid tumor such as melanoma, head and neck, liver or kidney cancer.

The CDR3: CASSLQPRTSGDNEQFF. For the CDR3, the DNA is TGTGCCAGCAGCCTCCAACCCCGGACTAGCGGTGACAATGAGCAGTTCTTC. The chain employs TRBV14 and TRBJ2-1; 10 nucleotides line up with TRBD2. Germline V gives CDR1 SGHDN, CDR2 FVKESK. The V gene end was trimmed by 4 bases and the J gene end by 5 bases; junction bases not matched to a gene: 11. This CDR3 has 17 residues. Complete variable domain (other parts from reference TRBV14 and TRBJ2-1): EAGVTQFPSHSVIEKGQTVTLRCDPISGHDNLYWYRRVMGKEIKFLLHFVKESKQDESGMPNNRFLAERTGGTYSTLKVQPAELEDSGVYFCASSLQPRTSGDNEQFFGPGTRLTVL.

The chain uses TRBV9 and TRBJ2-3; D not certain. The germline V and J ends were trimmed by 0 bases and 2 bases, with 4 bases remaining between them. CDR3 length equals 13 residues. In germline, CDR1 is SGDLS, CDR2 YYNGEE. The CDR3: CASSVVYTDTQYF. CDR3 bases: TGTGCCAGCAGCGTAGTTTACACAGATACGCAGTATTTT.

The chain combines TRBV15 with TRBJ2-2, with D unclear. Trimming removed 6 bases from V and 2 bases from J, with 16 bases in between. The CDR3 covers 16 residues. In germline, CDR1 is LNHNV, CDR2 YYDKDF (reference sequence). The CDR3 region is CATSKVKGQNTGELFF. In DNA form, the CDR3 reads TGTGCCACCAGTAAAGTGAAAGGGCAAAACACCGGGGAGCTGTTTTTT. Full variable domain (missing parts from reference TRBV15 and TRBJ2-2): DAMVIQNPRYQVTQFGKPVTLSCSQTLNHNVMYWYQQKSSQAPKLLFHYYDKDFNNEADTPDNFQSRRPNTSFCFLDIRSPGLGDTAMYLCATSKVKGQNTGELFFGEGSRLTVL.

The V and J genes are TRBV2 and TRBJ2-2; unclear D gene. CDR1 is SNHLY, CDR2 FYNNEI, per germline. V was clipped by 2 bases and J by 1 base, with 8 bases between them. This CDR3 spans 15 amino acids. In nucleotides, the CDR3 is TGTGCCAGCAGTGAAAGGAGTGGGAACACCGGGGAGCTGTTTTTT. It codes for CASSERSGNTGELFF.

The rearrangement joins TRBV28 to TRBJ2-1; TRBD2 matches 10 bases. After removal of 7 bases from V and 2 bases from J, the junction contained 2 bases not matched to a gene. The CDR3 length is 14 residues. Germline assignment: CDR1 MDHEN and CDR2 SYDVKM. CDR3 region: CASTSGGAYNEQFF. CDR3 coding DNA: TGTGCCAGCACGAGCGGGGGGGCCTACAATGAGCAGTTCTTC.

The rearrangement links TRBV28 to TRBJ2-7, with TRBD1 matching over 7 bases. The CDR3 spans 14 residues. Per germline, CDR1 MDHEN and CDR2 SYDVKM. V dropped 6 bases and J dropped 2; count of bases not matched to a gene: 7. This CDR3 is CASSGRDRPYEQYF. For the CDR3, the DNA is TGTGCCAGCAGCGGTCGGGACAGACCCTACGAGCAGTACTTC. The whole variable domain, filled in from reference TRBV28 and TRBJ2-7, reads DVKVTQSSRYLVKRTGEKVFLECVQDMDHENMFWYRQDPGLGLRLIYFSYDVKMKEKGDIPEGYSVSREKKERFSLILESASTNQTSMYLCASSGRDRPYEQYFGPGTRLTVT.

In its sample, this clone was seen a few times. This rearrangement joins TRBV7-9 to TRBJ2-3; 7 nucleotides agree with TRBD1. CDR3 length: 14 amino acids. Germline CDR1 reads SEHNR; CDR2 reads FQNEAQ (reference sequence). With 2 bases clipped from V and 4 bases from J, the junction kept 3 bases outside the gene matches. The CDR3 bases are TGTGCCAGCAGCTTATGGACAGGCCCAGATACGCAGTATTTT. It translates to CASSLWTGPDTQYF. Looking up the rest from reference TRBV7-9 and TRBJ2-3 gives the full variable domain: DTGVSQNPRHKITKRGQNVTFRCDPISEHNRLYWYRQTLGQGPEFLTYFQNEAQLEKSRLLSDRFSAERPKGSFSTLEIQRTEQGDSAMYLCASSLWTGPDTQYFGPGTRLTVL.

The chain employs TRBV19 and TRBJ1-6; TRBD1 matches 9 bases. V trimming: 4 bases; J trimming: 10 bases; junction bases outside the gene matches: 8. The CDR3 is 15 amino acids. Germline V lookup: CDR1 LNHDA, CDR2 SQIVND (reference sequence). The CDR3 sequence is CASSTEDRGPSPLHF. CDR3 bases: TGTGCCAGTAGTACCGAGGACAGGGGCCCATCACCCCTCCACTTT.

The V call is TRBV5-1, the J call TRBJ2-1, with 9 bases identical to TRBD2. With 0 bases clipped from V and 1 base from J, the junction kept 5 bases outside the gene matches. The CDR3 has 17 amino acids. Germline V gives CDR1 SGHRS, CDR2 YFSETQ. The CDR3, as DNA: TGCGCCAGCAGCTTGGGGCTAGCGGGGTTTTCCTACAATGAGCAGTTCTTC. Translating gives CASSLGLAGFSYNEQFF.

The CDR3 sequence is CASSPGTSSGANVLTF. The CDR3, as DNA: TGTGCCAGCAGCCCTGGGACCTCCTCTGGGGCCAACGTCCTGACTTTC. This rearrangement joins TRBV28 to TRBJ2-6; possibly TRBD1 or TRBD2 for D (5 bases each). Germline loops: CDR1 MDHEN, CDR2 SYDVKM. V lost 6 bases to trimming and J lost 0 bases, with 12 bases between them. There are 16 residues in the CDR3. The full variable domain, with the rest looked up from reference TRBV28 and TRBJ2-6, is DVKVTQSSRYLVKRTGEKVFLECVQDMDHENMFWYRQDPGLGLRLIYFSYDVKMKEKGDIPEGYSVSREKKERFSLILESASTNQTSMYLCASSPGTSSGANVLTFGAGSRLTVL.

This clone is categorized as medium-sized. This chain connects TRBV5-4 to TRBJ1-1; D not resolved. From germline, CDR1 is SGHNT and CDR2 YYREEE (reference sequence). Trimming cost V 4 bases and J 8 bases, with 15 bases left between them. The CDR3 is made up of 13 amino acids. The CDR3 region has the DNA TGTGCCAGCAGCCGAACGAGGGAACTCGAAGCTTTCTTT. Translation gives CASSRTRELEAFF.

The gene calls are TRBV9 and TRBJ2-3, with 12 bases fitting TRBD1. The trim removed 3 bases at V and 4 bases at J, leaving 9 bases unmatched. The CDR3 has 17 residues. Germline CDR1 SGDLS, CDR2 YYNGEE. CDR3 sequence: CASSASGTGGASDTQYF. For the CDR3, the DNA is TGTGCCAGCAGCGCATCCGGGACAGGGGGCGCCTCAGATACGCAGTATTTT.

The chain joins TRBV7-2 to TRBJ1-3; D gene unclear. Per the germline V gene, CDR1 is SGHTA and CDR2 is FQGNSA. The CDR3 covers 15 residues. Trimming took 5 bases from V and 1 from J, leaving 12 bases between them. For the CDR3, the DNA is TGTGCCAGCAGCCCTTCGGAGAGTTCTGGAAACACCATATATTTT. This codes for CASSPSESSGNTIYF.

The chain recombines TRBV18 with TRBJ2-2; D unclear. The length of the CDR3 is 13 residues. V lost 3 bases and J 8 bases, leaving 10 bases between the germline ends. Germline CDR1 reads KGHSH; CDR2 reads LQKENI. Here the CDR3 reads CASSPVPEGELFF. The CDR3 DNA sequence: TGTGCCAGCTCACCTGTCCCAGAAGGGGAGCTGTTTTTT.

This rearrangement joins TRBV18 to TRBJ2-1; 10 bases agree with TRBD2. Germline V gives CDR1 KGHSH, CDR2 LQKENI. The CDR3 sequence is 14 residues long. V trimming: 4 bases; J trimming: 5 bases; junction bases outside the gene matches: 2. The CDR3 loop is CASSLAGGNNEQFF. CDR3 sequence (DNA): TGTGCCAGCTCACTAGCGGGGGGTAACAATGAGCAGTTCTTC.

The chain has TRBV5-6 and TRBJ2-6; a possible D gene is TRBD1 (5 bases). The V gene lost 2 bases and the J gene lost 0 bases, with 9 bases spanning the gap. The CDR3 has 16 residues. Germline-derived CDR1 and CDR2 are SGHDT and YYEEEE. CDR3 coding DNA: TGTGCCAGCAGCTTTACAGGAGTCTCTGGGGCCAACGTCCTGACTTTC. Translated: CASSFTGVSGANVLTF.

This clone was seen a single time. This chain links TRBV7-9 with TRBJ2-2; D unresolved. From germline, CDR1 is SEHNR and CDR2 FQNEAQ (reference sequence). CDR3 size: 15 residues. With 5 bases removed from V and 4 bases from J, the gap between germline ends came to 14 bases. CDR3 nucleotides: TGTGCCAGCAGCCTCGACTCCTATAGCACCGGGGAGCTGTTTTTT. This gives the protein CASSLDSYSTGELFF.

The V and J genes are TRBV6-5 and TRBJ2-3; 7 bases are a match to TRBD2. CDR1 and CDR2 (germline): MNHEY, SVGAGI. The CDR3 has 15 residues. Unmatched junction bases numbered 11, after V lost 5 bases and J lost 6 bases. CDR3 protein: CASSLRDYQIDTQYF. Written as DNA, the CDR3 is TGTGCCAGCAGTCTCCGGGACTATCAAATCGATACGCAGTATTTT.

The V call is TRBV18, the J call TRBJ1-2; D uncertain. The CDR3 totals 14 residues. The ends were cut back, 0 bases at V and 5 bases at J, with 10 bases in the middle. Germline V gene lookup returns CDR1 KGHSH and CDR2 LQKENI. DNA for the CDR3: TGTGCCAGCTCACCACCTGGTTGGGTTTATGGCTACACCTTC. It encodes CASSPPGWVYGYTF.

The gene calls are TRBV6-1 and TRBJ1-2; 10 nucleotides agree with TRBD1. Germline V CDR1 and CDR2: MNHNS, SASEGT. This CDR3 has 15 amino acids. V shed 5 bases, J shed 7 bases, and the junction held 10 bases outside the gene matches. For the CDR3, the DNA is TGTGCCAGCAGTTCCCCGGGACAGGGGAGGAGTGGCTACACCTTC. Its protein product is CASSSPGQGRSGYTF.

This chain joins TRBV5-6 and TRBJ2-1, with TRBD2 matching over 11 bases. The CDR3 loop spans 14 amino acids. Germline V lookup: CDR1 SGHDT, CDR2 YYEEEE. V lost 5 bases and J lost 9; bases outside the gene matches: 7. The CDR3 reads CASRTGLAVGEQFF. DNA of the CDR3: TGTGCCAGCAGGACGGGACTAGCGGTTGGTGAGCAGTTCTTC.

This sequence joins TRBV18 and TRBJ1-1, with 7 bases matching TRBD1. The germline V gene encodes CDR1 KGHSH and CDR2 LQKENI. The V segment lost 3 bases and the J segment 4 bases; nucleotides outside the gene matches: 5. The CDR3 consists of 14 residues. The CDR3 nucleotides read TGTGCCAGCTCACCGGCAGGGGGACTCACTGAAGCTTTCTTT. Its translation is CASSPAGGLTEAFF.

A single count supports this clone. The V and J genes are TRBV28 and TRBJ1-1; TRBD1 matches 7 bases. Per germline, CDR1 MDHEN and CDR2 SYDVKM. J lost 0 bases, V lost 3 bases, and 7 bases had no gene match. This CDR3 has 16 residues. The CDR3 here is CASSFLPGQMNTEAFF. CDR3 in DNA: TGTGCCAGCAGTTTCCTCCCGGGACAGATGAACACTGAAGCTTTCTTT. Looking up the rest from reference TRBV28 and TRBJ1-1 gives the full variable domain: DVKVTQSSRYLVKRTGEKVFLECVQDMDHENMFWYRQDPGLGLRLIYFSYDVKMKEKGDIPEGYSVSREKKERFSLILESASTNQTSMYLCASSFLPGQMNTEAFFGQGTRLTVV.

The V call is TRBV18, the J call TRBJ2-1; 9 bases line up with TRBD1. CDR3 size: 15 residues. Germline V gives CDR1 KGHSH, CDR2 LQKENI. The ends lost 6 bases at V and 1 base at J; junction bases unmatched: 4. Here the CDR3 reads CASSPDRGSYNEQFF. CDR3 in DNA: TGTGCCAGCTCGCCGGACAGGGGATCCTACAATGAGCAGTTCTTC. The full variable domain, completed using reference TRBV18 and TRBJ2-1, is NAGVMQNPRHLVRRRGQEARLRCSPMKGHSHVYWYRQLPEEGLKFMVYLQKENIIDESGMPKERFSAEFPKEGPSILRIQQVVRGDSAAYFCASSPDRGSYNEQFFGPGTRLTVL.

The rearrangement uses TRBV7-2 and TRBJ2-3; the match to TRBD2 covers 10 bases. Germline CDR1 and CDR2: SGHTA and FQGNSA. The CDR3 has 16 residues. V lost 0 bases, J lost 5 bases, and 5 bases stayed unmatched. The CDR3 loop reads CASSLASSGGGDTQYF. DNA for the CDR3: TGTGCCAGCAGCTTAGCGTCTAGCGGGGGCGGAGATACGCAGTATTTT.

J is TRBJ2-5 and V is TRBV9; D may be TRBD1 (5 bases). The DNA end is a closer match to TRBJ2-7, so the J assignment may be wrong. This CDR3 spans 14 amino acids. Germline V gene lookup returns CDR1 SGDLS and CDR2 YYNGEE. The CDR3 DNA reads TGTGCCAGCAGCCCTGGCAGGGCGAATTACGAGCAGTACTTC. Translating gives CASSPGRANYEQYF.

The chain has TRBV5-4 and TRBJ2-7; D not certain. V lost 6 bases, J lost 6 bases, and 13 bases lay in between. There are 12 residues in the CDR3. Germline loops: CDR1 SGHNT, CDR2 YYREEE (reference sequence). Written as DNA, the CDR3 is TGTGCCAGCAACCTACCCTTCGGCGAGCAGTACTTC. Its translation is CASNLPFGEQYF.

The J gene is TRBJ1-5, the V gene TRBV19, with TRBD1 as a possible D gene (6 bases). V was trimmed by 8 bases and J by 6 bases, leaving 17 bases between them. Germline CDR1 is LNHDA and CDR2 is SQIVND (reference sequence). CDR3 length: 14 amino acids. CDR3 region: CASVQGQWGQPQHF. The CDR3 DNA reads TGTGCCAGTGTACAGGGACAATGGGGTCAGCCCCAGCATTTT.

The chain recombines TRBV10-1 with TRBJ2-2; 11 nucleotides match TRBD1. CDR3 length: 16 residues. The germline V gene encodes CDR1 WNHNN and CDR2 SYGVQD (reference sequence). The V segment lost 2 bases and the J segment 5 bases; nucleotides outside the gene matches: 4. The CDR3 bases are TGCGCCAGCAGTGAGCTGCGGGACAGGGGGACCGGGGAGCTGTTTTTT. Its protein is CASSELRDRGTGELFF.

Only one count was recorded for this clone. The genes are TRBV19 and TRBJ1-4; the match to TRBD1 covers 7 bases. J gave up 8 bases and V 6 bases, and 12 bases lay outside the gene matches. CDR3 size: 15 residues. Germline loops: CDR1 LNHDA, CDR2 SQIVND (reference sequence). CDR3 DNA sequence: TGTGCCAGTAGAACTGGGACAGTCGAATCCGAAAAACTGTTTTTT. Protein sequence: CASRTGTVESEKLFF.

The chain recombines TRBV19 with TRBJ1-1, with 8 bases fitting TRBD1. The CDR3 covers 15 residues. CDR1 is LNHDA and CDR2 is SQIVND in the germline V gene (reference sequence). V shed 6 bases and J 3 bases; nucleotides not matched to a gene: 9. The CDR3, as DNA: TGTGCCAGTAGCGGGGACAGGAGGAGAGACACTGAAGCTTTCTTT. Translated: CASSGDRRRDTEAFF.